This T cell receptor beta chain stems from a study of T cell responses to AZD1222 COVID-19 vaccine. Study findings and constraints: Spike regions recognized by vaccine-associated CD4 TCRs spanned the protein, led by 160-218 and 743-854. Elevations in Spike-specific TCR breadth and depth followed administration of two AZD1222 doses.

This CDR3 spans 14 amino acids. Germline loops: CDR1 WSHSY, CDR2 SAAADI. V was trimmed by 7 bases and J by 2 bases, leaving 14 bases between them. The protocol was immunoSEQ multiplex PCR, while the TCRdb copy is restricted to in-frame clones and leaves out a portion. Seen here are 130,000 to 150,000 clones, just over 90% observed once, and the top ten hold approximately 2%. Turning to this clone: Its specificity is not known.

This receptor was identified in an adult who received the AZD1222 COVID-19 vaccine. This specimen consisted of peripheral blood, obtained 28 days after the second AZD1222 dose. V and J are TRBV10-2 and TRBJ1-2; no clear D. The CDR3 DNA is TGCGCCAGCACCCACAGCCCTTCCAACTATGGCTACACCTTC. This translates into CASTHSPSNYGYTF.